This T cell receptor (beta chain) originates from a study of cytomegalovirus exposure and HLA in healthy donors (dated by TCRdb to about 2017). With regard to the full study: According to an earlier analysis of a few hundred of the donors, about 170 million T cells yielded 120 million or so unique TCR beta sequences and about 300 Gb of sequence data. Roughly 300 gigabases of sequencing data and tens of millions of unique TCR sequences were included in an early release covering about 700 HLA-typed donors. Of the approximately 400 genotyped donors, over 80% were placed in the genetic ancestry cluster associated with self-reported Caucasian donors. The aim of the study was to test whether cataloging public T cell receptors could identify signatures of past pathogen exposure. The study used immunosequencing to profile the T cell repertoires of more than 650 subjects and linked those repertoires to cytomegalovirus serostatus. Besides the first cohort of roughly 700 subjects, a separate validation cohort made up of over a hundred different subjects was used. To predict cytomegalovirus infection status, the study brought together high-throughput TCR immunosequencing, statistical association of individual TCRs with disease status, and machine learning. A later analysis re-examined previously published TCR beta repertoires from 500 to 700 donors and added high-resolution HLA genotyping to investigate patterns of TCR occurrence. The later analysis used no new phenotypic data to find candidate immune exposures, relying instead on TCR beta sequences and their occurrence across donors. An earlier analysis of fewer than 750 of the donors used high-throughput TCR beta sequencing to judge whether each TCR beta V gene segment behaved as functional or pseudogenic. Donor age, sex, ethnicity and CMV serostatus were collected together with the repertoire data. A later genetic analysis took genome-wide SNP genotypes for about three fifths of the 666 donors and used that subset as a discovery cohort. All discovery cohort repertoires had been generated using a single sequencing platform. Class I and class II HLA loci were covered by the typing at four-digit resolution. Typing coverage differed by locus: A, B, C, DRB1 and DQB1 were typed in about 620-630 donors, DQA1 in 500 to 550, DPA1 in 606, and DPB1 in just under 480. Four to six DR-DQ haplotypes were handled as single units for association and clustering, since linkage in the cohort was strong. Among under 450 genotyped donors of the cohort, an average of around 240,000 unique TCR beta nucleotide sequences were sequenced per donor, roughly 18% of them non-productive.

The cohort was made up of approximately 670 healthy bone marrow donors. At the time of sampling, every cohort member was nominally healthy, though immune exposures that went unrecorded were likely present. The donor was CMV seropositive and was included in the group of 300 or so seropositive cohort members. Every donor gave a peripheral blood sample, and the peripheral blood mononuclear cells from that sample were used for TCR beta sequencing. Genomic DNA was extracted from the blood cell samples with the Qiagen DNeasy Blood Extraction Kit. Points the paper makes about the study in general: Specific HLA alleles were associated with some 15,000 TCR beta sequences at a false discovery rate of 0.05 in a later analysis. Because counts were too low, more than 15 rarely observed V segments, including chromosome 9 orphons, were left out of the earlier analysis of about 620 of the donors. Most TCR sequences were observed very rarely across donors, whereas some public TCRs were present in many individuals. The cohort was sequenced for TCR beta chains only, and without alpha or paired-chain data the features that could be detected were limited. Correlated functional status among segregating V segments might reflect linkage disequilibrium, but an unknown experimental factor could not be ruled out. In a later analysis, most CMV-associated TCR beta chains were found to appear HLA-restricted, with HLA associations seemingly driven largely by CMV exposure. In both the original and validation cohorts, the classifier was reported to diagnose cytomegalovirus status with high specificity and sensitivity. In vitro tests confirmed that a few of the cytomegalovirus-associated TCR beta chains recognize cytomegalovirus antigens. Roughly uniform sequencing depth across donors was assumed in presence/absence analyses, although this assumption may not hold. According to the authors, the approach could potentially be generalized to other disease states and immunological phenotypes. According to a later analysis, parvovirus B19, influenza, CMV and Epstein-Barr virus appeared linked to several top co-occurrence clusters. According to a later genetic analysis, donors in an Asian-associated ancestry cluster had fewer N-insertions in productive TCRs than the approximately 630-donor mean. A later genetic analysis associated a missense DCLRE1C variant with V-gene and J-gene trimming of TCR beta chains, and an independent cohort replicated the association. A further reported finding was that TCR beta sequences accurately predicted the HLA-A and HLA-B alleles for most subjects in the first cohort. The study listed approximately 150 TCR beta chains as associated with cytomegalovirus. In a later analysis, the rate of TCR association differed among HLA loci, with DRB1 alleles having the most associated TCRs and HLA-C alleles having the fewest. A cluster of highly shared sequence variants was judged likely to represent a technical artifact of the sequencing pipeline. For the cohort, immune exposure information was limited to CMV serostatus. Broadly in line with IMGT annotations, most TCR beta V segments showed up in productive rearrangements about 90% or about 30% of the time in an earlier analysis of several hundred of the donors. HLA typing was unavailable for some donors at each locus, so association tests used only the typed subset. Strong co-occurrence of HLA alleles, especially DR and DQ, made assigning TCR associations to individual alleles difficult. In a later analysis, HLA-associated TCR beta chains were found to be more clonally expanded and to have lower generation probabilities than equally common non-associated chains.

Concerning this clone: The target of this receptor is not known. The sample holds no much larger clone one base away, and base qualities are not on file.

The library was produced with the immunoSEQ multiplex PCR assay. The multiplex PCR relied on a mix of 60 forward primers for TCR Vbeta segments and 13 reverse primers for TCR Jbeta segments. The CDR3 region of rearranged TCR beta genes was amplified from genomic DNA with a multiplex PCR assay. The amplified TCR beta libraries were sequenced on the Illumina HiSeq System as 87-base-pair reads. On the authors' methods: In a later analysis, tens of millions of unique TCR beta chains were counted across the roughly 670 repertoires, and around 11 million of these chains were shared by at least two donors. Raw reads were error-corrected and collapsed into unique sequences by a nearest-neighbor algorithm in which closely related sequences were merged to remove PCR and sequencing errors. CDR3 sequences were aligned to IMGT reference sequences to assign V, D and J gene segments. For a sequence to be retained, a match of at least six nucleotides was required to both a V gene segment and a J gene segment. Rearrangements were classified as productive when the CDR3 lacked stop codons and remained in frame with V and J, and all other rearrangements were classified as non-productive. CDR3 was defined according to IMGT convention as the region running from the second conserved V-encoded cysteine to the conserved J-encoded phenylalanine. In an earlier analysis of 550 to 650 of the donors, sequences lacking an unambiguous match to a single V gene segment were excluded. In an earlier analysis of a few hundred of the donors, a V segment was called functional when productive rearrangements were above 56.7%, and segregating when the standard deviation between donors exceeded 5%. A statistical classification framework was built to diagnose cytomegalovirus status from the catalog of TCR beta chain sequences. V and J gene assignment, in a later analysis, came from comparing TCR nucleotide sequences with IMGT/GENE-DB human TR gene sequences. The TCRdist pipeline was used in a later analysis to assign CDR3 sequences and most-parsimonious VDJ recombination scenarios. In a later analysis, every TCR beta chain was defined by the combination of its CDR3 amino acid sequence and its V-gene family, and reads without a unique V-gene family were dropped. A later analysis removed 550 to 650 highly shared, low-generation-probability nucleotide sequences to deal with suspected cross-contamination and a sequencing artifact. In a later analysis, a clonal expansion index for each public chain was calculated from normalized within-repertoire ranks of inferred template counts. Generation probabilities in a later analysis came from a VDJ recombination model fitted to out-of-frame rearrangements, and those results were checked against IGoR. A later analysis scored TCR-TCR, TCR-HLA and TCR-CMV co-occurrence with hypergeometric tests, applying a repertoire-size bias correction to TCR pairs. A later analysis estimated false discovery rates by permuting HLA or CMV assignments 20 times. In a later analysis, co-occurring TCRs were grouped using DBSCAN, and TCRdist sequence similarity was added for clustering within HLA-allele-positive subsets. Co-occurrence clustering excluded repertoires with fewer than 30,000 or more than 120,000 public chains, plus five with anomalous nucleotide sharing. The table comes from immuneACCESS by way of TCRdb, which keeps in-frame sequences with V and J called. Part of the clones is missing from these tables; in studies checked, under half for an unresolved V gene and the rest for unknown reasons. That table supplies the V and J calls and clone size; D and trimming were determined from the DNA. The sample profile shows about 140,000 clones; under 80% of them were found once. The ten top clones hold 8.8% of the sample.

This receptor was obtained from a woman aged 50 to 65 in good health and CMV-seropositive. Sequencing input: PBMCs.

The CDR3 region has the sequence CASGLTSSGGNYEQYF. The bases read TGTGCTAGTGGTTTGACGAGTAGCGGGGGAAACTACGAGCAGTACTTC. The chain joins TRBV12-5 to TRBJ2-7, with 9 middle bases fitting TRBD2. CDR1 is given as LGHNT and CDR2 as FRNRAP, both from the germline V gene. Trimming accounts for 2 bases at V and 3 bases at J, while the number of junction bases matched to no gene is 8. The CDR3, from cysteine to phenylalanine, totals 16 residues. Only the CDR3 DNA is retained, 48 bases long and in frame from the first base.